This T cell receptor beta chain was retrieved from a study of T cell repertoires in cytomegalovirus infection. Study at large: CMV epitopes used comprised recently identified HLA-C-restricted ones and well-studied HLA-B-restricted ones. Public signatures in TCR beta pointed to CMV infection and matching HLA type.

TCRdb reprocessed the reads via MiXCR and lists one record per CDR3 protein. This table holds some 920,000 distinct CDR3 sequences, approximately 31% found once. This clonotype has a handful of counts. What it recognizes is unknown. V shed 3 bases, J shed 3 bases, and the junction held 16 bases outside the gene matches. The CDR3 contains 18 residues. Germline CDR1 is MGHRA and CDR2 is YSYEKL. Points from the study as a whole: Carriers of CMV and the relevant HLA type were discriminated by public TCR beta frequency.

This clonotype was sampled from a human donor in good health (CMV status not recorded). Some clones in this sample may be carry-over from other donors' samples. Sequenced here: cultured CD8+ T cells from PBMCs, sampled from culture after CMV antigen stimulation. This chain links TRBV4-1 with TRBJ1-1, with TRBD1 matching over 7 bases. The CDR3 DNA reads TGCGCCAGCAGCCAGCTGAAAACAGGGGAATTGACGGACACTGAAGCTTTCTTT. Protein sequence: CASSQLKTGELTDTEAFF.